The subject of this entry is one T cell receptor beta chain. Its antigen is currently not known. One base away there is no much larger clone; base qualities are not given. The germline V gene specifies SGHTA as CDR1 and FQGNSA as CDR2. The CDR3 spans 13 residues, from the cysteine through the phenylalanine. Only the CDR3 DNA is retained, 39 bases long and in frame from the first base. Trimming removed 5 bases from V and 3 bases from J; the gene matches leave 3 bases unexplained. These data belong to a study of preoperative IRX-2 immunotherapy in early breast cancer (dated by TCRdb to the late 2010s). Libraries came from the immunoSEQ multiplex PCR assay. TCRdb obtained this table from immuneACCESS and retained in-frame rearrangements with V and J assigned. These tables miss some clones; where compared with another copy, unresolved V genes account for less than half of the shortfall, and the remainder is unexplained. This sample gives about 34,000 clones in total; more than 90% of them show up just once. The top ten constitute about 6.8% of the sample.

This specimen's treatment or condition label, per the study, means: preoperative locoregional IRX-2 cytokine immunotherapy. The samples were obtained from a phase Ib study that tested preoperative, locoregional IRX-2 cytokine immunotherapy designed to prime immune responses. The donors were early-stage breast cancer patients who were given IRX-2 prior to surgery. The rearranged segments are TRBV7-2 and TRBJ1-1; 7 bases in the middle match TRBD1. The TCR was taken from a human donor with breast cancer. Sampling was conducted from a patient treated with IRX-2 immunotherapy. The DNA reads as follows: TGTGCCAGCAGCCCAGACAGGGACACTGAAGCTTTCTTT. The resulting protein is CASSPDRDTEAFF.